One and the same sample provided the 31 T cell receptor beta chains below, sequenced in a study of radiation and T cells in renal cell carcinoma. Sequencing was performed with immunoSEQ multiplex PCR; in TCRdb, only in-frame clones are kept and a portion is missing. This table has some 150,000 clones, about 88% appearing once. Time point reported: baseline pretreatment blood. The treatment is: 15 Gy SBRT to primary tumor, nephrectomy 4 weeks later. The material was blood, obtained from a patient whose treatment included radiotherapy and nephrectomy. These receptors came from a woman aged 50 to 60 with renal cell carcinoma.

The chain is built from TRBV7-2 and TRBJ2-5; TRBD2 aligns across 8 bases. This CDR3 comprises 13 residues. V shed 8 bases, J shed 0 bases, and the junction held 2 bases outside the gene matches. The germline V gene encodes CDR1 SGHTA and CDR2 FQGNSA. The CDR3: CASERGYQETQYF. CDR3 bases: TGTGCCAGCGAGCGGGGGTACCAAGAGACCCAGTACTTC.

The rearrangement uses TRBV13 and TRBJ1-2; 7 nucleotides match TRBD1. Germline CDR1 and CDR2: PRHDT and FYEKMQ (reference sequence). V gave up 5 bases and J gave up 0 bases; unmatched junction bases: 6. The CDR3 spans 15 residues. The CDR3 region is CASSLRDSPNYGYTF. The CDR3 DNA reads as TGTGCCAGCAGCCTGCGGGACAGCCCTAACTATGGCTACACCTTC. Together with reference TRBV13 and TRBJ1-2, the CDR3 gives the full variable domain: AAGVIQSPRHLIKEKRETATLKCYPIPRHDTVYWYQQGPGQDPQFLISFYEKMQSDKGSIPDRFSAQQFSDYHSELNMSSLELGDSALYFCASSLRDSPNYGYTFGSGTRLTVV.

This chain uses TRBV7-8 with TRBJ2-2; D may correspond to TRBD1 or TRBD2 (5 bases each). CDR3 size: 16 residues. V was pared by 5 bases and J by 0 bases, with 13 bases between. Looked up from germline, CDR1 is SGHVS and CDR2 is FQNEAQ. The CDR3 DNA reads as TGTGCCAGCAGCCAGGGACGCTCCGCGAACACCGGGGAGCTGTTTTTT. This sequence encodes CASSQGRSANTGELFF.

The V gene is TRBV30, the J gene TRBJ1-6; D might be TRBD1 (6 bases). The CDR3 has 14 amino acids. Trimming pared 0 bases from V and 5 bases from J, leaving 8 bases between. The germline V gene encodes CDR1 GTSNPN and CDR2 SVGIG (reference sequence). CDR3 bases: TGTGCCTGGAGTGTACGACAGGATAATTCACCCCTCCACTTT. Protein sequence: CAWSVRQDNSPLHF.

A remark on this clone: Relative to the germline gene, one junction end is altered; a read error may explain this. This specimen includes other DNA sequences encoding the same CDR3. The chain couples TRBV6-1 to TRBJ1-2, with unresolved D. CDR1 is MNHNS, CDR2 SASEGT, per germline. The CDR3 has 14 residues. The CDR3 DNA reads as TGTGCCAGCAGCGAAGGGCCCGAACTCTATGGCTACACCTTC. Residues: CASSEGPELYGYTF.

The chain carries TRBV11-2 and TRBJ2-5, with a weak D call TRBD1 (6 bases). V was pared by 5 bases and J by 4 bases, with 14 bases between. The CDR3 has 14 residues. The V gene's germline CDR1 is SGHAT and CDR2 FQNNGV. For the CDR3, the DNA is TGTGCCAGCAGCATTACAGGGTCCGGAGAGACCCAGTACTTC. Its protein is CASSITGSGETQYF.

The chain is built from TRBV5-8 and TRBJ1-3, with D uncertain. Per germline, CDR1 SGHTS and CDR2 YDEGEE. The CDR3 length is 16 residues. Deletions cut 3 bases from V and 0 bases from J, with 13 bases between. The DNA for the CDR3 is TGTGCCAGCAGCTACAACGCCCCAAGCTCTGGAAACACCATATATTTT. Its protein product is CASSYNAPSSGNTIYF.

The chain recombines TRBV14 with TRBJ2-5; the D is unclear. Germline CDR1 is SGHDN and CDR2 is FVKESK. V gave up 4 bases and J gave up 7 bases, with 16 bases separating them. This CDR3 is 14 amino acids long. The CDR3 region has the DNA TGTGCCAGCAGCCTAGATGGCGGTTCGGGGACCCAGTACTTC. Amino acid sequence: CASSLDGGSGTQYF.

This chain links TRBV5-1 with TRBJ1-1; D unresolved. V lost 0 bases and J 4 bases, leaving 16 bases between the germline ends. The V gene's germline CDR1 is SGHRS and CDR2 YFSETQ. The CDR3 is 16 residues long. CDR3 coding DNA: TGCGCCAGCAGCTTGGACGGGCTCCGAGAGGGCACTGAAGCTTTCTTT. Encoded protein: CASSLDGLREGTEAFF.

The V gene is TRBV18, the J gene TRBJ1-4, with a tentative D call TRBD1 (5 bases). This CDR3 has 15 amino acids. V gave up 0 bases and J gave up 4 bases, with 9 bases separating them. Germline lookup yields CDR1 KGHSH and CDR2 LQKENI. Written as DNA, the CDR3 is TGTGCCAGCTCACCACCAACAGGTTATAATGAAAAACTGTTTTTT. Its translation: CASSPPTGYNEKLFF.

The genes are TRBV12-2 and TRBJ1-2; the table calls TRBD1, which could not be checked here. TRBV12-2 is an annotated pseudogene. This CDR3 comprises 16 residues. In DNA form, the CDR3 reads TGTGCAAGTCGCTTAGCGCCCCGACAGGGGGCCTGGGGCTACACCTTC. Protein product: CASRLAPRQGAWGYTF.

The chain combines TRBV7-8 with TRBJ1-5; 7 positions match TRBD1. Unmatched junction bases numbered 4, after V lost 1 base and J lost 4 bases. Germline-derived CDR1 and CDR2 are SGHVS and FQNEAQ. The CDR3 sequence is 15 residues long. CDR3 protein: CASSLGPGGNQPQHF. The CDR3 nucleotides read TGTGCCAGCAGCTTAGGGCCAGGGGGGAATCAGCCCCAGCATTTT. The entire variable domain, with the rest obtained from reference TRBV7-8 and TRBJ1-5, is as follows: GAGVSQSPRYKVAKRGQDVALRCDPISGHVSLFWYQQALGQGPEFLTYFQNEAQLDKSGLPSDRFFAERPEGSVSTLKIQRTQQEDSAVYLCASSLGPGGNQPQHFGDGTRLSIL.

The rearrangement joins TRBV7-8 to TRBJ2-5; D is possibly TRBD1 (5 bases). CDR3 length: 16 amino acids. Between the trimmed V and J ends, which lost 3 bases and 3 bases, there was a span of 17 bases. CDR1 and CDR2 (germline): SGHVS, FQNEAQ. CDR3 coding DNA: TGTGCCAGCAGCTTCCCCGAATTTTTAGGGGAAGAGACCCAGTACTTC. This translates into CASSFPEFLGEETQYF.

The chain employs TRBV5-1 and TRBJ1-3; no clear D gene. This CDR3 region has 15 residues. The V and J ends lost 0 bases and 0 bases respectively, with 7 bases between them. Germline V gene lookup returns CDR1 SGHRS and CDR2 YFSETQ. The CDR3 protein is CASSLGTASGNTIYF. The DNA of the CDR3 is TGCGCCAGCAGCTTGGGAACAGCCTCTGGAAACACCATATATTTT.

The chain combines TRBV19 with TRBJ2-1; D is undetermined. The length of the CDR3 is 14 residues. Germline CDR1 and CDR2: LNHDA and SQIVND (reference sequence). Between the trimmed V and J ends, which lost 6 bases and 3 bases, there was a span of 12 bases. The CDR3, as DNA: TGTGCCAGTAGCCCGGATTGGAACTACAATGAGCAGTTCTTC. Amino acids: CASSPDWNYNEQFF.

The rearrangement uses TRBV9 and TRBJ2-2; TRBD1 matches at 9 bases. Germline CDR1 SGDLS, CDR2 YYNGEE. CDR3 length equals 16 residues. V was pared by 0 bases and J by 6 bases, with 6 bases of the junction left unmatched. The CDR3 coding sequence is TGTGCCAGCAGCGTAGATGGACGGACAGGGGCCGGGGAGCTGTTTTTT. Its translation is CASSVDGRTGAGELFF.

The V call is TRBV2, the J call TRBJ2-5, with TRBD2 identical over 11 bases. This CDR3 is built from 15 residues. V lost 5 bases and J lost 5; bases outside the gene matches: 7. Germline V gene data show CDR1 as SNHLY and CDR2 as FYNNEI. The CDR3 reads CASSYTGTSGETQYF. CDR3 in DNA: TGTGCCAGCAGTTATACCGGGACTAGCGGCGAGACCCAGTACTTC.

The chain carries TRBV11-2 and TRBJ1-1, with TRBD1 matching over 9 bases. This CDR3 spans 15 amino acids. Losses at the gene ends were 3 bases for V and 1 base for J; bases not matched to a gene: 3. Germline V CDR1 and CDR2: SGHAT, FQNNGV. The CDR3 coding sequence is TGTGCCAGCAGCTTTGACAGGGGGGGGAACACTGAAGCTTTCTTT. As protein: CASSFDRGGNTEAFF.

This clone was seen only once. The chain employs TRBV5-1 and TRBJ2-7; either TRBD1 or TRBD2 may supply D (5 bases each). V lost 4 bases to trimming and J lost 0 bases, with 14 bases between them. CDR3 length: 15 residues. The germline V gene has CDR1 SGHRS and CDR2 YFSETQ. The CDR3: CASSPDGTSSYEQYF. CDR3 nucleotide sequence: TGCGCCAGCAGCCCCGACGGGACCAGCTCCTACGAGCAGTACTTC.

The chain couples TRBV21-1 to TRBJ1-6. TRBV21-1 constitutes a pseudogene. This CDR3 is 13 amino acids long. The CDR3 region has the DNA TGTGCCAGCAGCAATCTTAGGGATTCACCCCTCCACTTT. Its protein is CASSNLRDSPLHF.

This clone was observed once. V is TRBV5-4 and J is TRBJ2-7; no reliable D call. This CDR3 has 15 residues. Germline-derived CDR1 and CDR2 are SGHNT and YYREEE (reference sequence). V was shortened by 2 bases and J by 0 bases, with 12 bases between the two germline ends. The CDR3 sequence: CASSLGQHSSYEQYF. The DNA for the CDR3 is TGTGCCAGCAGCTTAGGGCAGCATAGCTCCTACGAGCAGTACTTC.

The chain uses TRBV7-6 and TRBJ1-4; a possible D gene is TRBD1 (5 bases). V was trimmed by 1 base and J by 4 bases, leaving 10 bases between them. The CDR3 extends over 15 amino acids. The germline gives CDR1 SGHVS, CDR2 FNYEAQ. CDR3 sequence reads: CASSLGPGLNEKLFF. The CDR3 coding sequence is TGTGCCAGCAGCTTAGGACCGGGACTTAATGAAAAACTGTTTTTT.

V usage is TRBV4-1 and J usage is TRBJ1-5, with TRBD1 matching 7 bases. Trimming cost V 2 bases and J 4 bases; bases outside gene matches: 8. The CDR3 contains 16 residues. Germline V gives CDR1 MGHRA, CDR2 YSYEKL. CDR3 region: CASSQPWQGGNQPQHF. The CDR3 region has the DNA TGCGCCAGCAGCCAACCCTGGCAGGGGGGGAATCAGCCCCAGCATTTT.

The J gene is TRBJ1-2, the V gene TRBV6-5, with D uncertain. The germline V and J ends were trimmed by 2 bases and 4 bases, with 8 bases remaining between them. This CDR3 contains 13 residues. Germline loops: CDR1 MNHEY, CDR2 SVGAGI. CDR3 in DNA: TGTGCCAGCAGTTACGAAGGTGCCTATGGCTACACCTTC. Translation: CASSYEGAYGYTF.

The CDR3 sequence is CASSNTLDQPQHF. The CDR3 nucleotides are TGTGCCAGCAGTAACACCCTGGATCAGCCCCAGCATTTT. This rearrangement joins TRBV5-8 to TRBJ1-5, with unresolved D. V was clipped by 5 bases and J by 5 bases, with 11 bases between them. This CDR3 comprises 13 residues. In germline, CDR1 is SGHTS, CDR2 YDEGEE.

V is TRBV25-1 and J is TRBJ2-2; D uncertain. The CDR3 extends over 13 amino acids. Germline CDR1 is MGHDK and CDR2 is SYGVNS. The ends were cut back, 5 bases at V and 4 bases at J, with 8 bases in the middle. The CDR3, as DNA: TGTGCCAGCAGTCCAGTTATCACCGGGGAGCTGTTTTTT. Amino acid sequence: CASSPVITGELFF.

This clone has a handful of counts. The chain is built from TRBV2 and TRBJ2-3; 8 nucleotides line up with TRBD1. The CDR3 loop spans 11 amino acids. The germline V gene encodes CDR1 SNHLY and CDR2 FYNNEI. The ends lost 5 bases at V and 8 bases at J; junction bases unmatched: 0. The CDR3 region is CASSTGGTQYF. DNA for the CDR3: TGTGCCAGCAGTACAGGGGGTACGCAGTATTTT.

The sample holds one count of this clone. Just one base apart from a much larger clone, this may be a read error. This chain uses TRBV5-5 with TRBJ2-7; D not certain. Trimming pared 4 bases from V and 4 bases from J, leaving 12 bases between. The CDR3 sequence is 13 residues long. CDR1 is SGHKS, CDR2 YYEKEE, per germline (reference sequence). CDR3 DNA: TGTGCCAGCAGCCAAGAGCTCGGGTACGAGCAGTACTTC. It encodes CASSQELGYEQYF.

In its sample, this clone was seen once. CDR3 residues: CASSLASVTNYGYTF. The CDR3 coding sequence is TGTGCCAGCAGCTTGGCGAGCGTTACTAACTATGGCTACACCTTC. The J gene is TRBJ1-2, the V gene TRBV5-5; D not resolved. This CDR3 comprises 15 residues. The V gene lost 0 bases and the J gene lost 0 bases, with 9 bases spanning the gap. Looked up from germline, CDR1 is SGHKS and CDR2 is YYEKEE (reference sequence). The entire variable domain, with the rest obtained from reference TRBV5-5 and TRBJ1-2, is as follows: DAGVTQSPTHLIKTRGQQVTLRCSPISGHKSVSWYQQVLGQGPQFIFQYYEKEERGRGNFPDRFSARQFPNYSSELNVNALLLGDSALYLCASSLASVTNYGYTFGSGTRLTVV.

DNA of the CDR3: TGTGCCAGCTCTCCGCAGGGCCAAGAGACCCAGTACTTC. This translates into CASSPQGQETQYF. The chain joins TRBV2 to TRBJ2-5, with a possible D match to TRBD1 (5 bases). The CDR3 totals 13 residues. V gave up 8 bases and J gave up 1 base, with 11 bases separating them. Germline V CDR1 and CDR2: SNHLY, FYNNEI.

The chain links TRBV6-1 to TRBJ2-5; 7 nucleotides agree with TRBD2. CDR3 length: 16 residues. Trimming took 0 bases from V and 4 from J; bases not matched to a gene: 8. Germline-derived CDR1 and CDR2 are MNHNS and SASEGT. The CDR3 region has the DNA TGTGCCAGCAGTGAAGCGGGACTACCCCTAGGAGAGACCCAGTACTTC. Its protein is CASSEAGLPLGETQYF.